This record concerns one T cell receptor beta chain sequence. Its specificity is unknown. J gave up 3 bases and V 2 bases, and 8 bases lay outside the gene matches. CDR3 length: 16 amino acids. Germline assignment: CDR1 SGDLS and CDR2 YYNGEE. Here immunoSEQ multiplex PCR was the method, and the copy in TCRdb shows in-frame clones only, minus some. Of 65,000 to 75,000 clones listed, 94% are singletons. These data belong to a study of T cell clonotyping in hematopoietic cell transplantation. Regarding the study as a whole: After transplant, recipient diversity fell while pathologically expanded clonotypes grew through day 180. Cells were unsorted, so CD4 and CD8 contributions were not separated. Graft donor and pretransplant recipient Inverse Simpson Index values predicted broader posttransplant TCR diversity.

Material for sequencing was peripheral blood mononuclear cells. The gene calls are TRBV9 and TRBJ1-5; 7 bases are a match to TRBD1. This clonotype originated in a man over 45 in good health. Some clones in this sample may be carry-over from other donors' samples. The CDR3 sequence: CASSVGTAWNNQPQHF. The CDR3 DNA sequence: TGTGCCAGCAGCGTGGGGACAGCTTGGAACAATCAGCCCCAGCATTTT.